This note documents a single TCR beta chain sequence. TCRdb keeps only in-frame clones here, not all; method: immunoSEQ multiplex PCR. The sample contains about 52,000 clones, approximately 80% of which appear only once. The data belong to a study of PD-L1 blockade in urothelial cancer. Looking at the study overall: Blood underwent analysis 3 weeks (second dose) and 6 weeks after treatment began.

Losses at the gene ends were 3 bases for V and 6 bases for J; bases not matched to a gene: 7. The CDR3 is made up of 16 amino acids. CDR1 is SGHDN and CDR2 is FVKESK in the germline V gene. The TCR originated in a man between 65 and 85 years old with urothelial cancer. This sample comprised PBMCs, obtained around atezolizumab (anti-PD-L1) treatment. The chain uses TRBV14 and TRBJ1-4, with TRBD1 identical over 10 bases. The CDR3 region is CASSHKRGQGDEKLFF. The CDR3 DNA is TGTGCCAGCAGCCATAAGCGCGGACAGGGGGATGAAAAACTGTTTTTT.